The following is a T cell receptor (beta chain) sequence with its context. This entry belongs to a study of blood T cell repertoires in COVID-19. Whole-study context: Acute and convalescent COVID-19 specimens originated in the United States, Italy and Spain. The cDNA or gDNA used as material had been derived from T cells, B-cell-depleted T cells, or PBMCs.

In the authors' workflow: Reference gene primers were amplified, and this amplification served to estimate nucleated cell counts. This table comes from immunoSEQ multiplex PCR, and its TCRdb copy is limited to in-frame clones, with some not included. The V and J calls and clone size are taken from that table; D and trimming were inferred from the DNA. The sample has over 150,000 clones, roughly 93% seen once. The sample comprised peripheral blood. The clonotype originates from a man younger than 30 with acute or convalescent COVID-19.

CDR3 sequence: CASSWRRLPNEKLFF. The CDR3 nucleotides read TGTGCCAGCAGCTGGAGGCGGCTGCCTAATGAAAAACTGTTTTTT. The chain has TRBV7-8 and TRBJ1-4; D is undetermined. Germline V CDR1 and CDR2: SGHVS, FQNEAQ. V dropped 4 bases and J dropped 3 bases, with 12 bases sitting between them. The CDR3 has 15 amino acids.